This T cell receptor (beta chain) was retrieved from a study of T-cell reconstitution after alpha-beta-depleted transplantation in children. The CDR3 has 15 amino acids. Trimming cost V 4 bases and J 2 bases, with 15 bases left between them. Per the germline V gene, CDR1 is SGHVS and CDR2 is FQNEAQ. Preparation of the TCRbeta library was carried out with unique molecular identifiers. TCRdb processed the PCR reads anew with MiXCR; each CDR3 protein has one entry. The table lists almost 500,000 distinct CDR3 sequences, around 12% of them singletons. This sample comprised PBMCs from the stem cell graft donor, obtained from the stem cell graft. The sequence was collected from a human donor who donated a stem cell graft to a child with combined immunodeficiency. This sequence joins TRBV7-8 and TRBJ2-7; D remains unclear. The CDR3 nucleotides read TGTGCCAGCAGCTCACTTCCATACGGACCCTACGAGCAGTACTTC. Protein: CASSSLPYGPYEQYF. The whole variable domain, remainder taken from reference TRBV7-8 and TRBJ2-7, is GAGVSQSPRYKVAKRGQDVALRCDPISGHVSLFWYQQALGQGPEFLTYFQNEAQLDKSGLPSDRFFAERPEGSVSTLKIQRTQQEDSAVYLCASSSLPYGPYEQYFGPGTRLTVT.